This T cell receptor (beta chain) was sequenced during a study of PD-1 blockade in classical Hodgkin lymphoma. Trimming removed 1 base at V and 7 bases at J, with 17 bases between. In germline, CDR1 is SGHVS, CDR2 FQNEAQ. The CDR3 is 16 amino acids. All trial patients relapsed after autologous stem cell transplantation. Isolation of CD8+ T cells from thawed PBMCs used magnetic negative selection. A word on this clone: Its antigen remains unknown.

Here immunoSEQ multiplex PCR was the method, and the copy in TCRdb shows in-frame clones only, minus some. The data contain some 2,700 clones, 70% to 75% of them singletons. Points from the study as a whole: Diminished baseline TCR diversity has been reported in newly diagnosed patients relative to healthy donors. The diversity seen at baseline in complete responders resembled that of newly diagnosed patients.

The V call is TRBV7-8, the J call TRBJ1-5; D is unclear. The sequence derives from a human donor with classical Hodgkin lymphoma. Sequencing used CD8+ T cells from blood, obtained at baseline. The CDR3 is CASSLEFAHGAQPQHF. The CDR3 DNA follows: TGTGCCAGCAGCTTAGAGTTTGCCCACGGTGCCCAGCCCCAGCATTTT.